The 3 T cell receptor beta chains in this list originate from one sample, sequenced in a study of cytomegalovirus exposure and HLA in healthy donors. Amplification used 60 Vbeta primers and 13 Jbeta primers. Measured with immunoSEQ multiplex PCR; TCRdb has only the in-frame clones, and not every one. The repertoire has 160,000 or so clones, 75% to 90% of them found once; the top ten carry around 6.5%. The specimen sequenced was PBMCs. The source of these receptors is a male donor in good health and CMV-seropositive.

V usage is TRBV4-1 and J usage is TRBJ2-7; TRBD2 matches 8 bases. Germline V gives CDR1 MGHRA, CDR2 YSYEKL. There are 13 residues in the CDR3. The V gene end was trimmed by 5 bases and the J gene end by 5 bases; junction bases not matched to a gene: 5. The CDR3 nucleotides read TGCGCCAGCAGCGGCGGACTAGCAGACGAGCAGTACTTC. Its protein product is CASSGGLADEQYF.

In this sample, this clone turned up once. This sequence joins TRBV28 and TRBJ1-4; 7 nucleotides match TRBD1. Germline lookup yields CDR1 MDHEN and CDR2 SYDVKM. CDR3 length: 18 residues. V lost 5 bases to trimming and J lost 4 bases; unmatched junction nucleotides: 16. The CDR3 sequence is CASSVYPTNRGVNEKLFF. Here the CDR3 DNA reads TGTGCCAGCAGTGTCTACCCAACCAACAGGGGAGTTAATGAAAAACTGTTTTTT.

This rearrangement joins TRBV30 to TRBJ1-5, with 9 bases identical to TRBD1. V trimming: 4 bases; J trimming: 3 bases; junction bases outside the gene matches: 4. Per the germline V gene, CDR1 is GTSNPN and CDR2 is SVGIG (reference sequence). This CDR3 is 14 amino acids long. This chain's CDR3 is CAWKGTGNNQPQHF. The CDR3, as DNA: TGTGCCTGGAAAGGGACAGGGAACAATCAGCCCCAGCATTTT.